There are a few counts of the clone carrying this T cell receptor (beta chain). The antigen is undetermined. Germline V gives CDR1 SGHNT, CDR2 YYREEE (reference sequence). J gave up 6 bases and V 4 bases, and 11 bases lay outside the gene matches. This CDR3 spans 15 amino acids. The study ran its PCR with 60 Vbeta and 13 Jbeta primers. Sequencing was performed with immunoSEQ multiplex PCR; in TCRdb, only in-frame clones are kept and a portion is missing. The repertoire holds 90,000 to 150,000 clones, with roughly 69% as singletons. The source of the sample is a study of cytomegalovirus exposure and HLA in healthy donors. Study information: Findings of an earlier analysis included more than 90 million unique TCR beta sequences from some 200 million T cells. Study conclusions and caveats: In a later analysis, parvovirus B19, influenza, CMV and Epstein-Barr virus appeared linked to several top co-occurrence clusters. Segments of the TCR beta V type were, in most cases, productive about 90% or about 30% of the time in an earlier analysis.

Specimen: PBMCs. This rearrangement joins TRBV5-4 to TRBJ2-7; 9 nucleotides line up with TRBD2. This sequence was found in a human donor in good health. The CDR3 DNA reads as TGTGCCAGCAGCCATGATAGCGGGGGAGGGGGCGAGCAGTACTTC. Translation: CASSHDSGGGGEQYF.